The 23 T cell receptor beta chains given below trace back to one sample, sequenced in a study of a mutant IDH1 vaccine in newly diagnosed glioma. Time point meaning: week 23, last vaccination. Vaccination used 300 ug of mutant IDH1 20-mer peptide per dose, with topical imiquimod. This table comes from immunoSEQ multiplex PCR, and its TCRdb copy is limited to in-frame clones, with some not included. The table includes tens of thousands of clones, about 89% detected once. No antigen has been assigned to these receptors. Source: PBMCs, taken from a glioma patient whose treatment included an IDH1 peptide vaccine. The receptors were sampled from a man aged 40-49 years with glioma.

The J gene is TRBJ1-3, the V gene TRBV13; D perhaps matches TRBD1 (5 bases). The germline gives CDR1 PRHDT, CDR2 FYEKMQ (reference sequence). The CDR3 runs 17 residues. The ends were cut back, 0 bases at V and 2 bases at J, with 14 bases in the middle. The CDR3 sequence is CASSLGGGRAAGNTIYF. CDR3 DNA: TGTGCCAGCAGCTTAGGCGGGGGGAGGGCAGCTGGAAACACCATATATTTT.

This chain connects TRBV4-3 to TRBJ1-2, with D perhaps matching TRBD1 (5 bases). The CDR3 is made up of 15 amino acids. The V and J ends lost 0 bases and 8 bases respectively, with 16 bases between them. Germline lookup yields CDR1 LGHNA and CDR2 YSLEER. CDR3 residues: CASSQDLGRVGGYTF. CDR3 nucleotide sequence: TGCGCCAGCAGCCAAGATCTAGGCAGGGTGGGCGGCTACACCTTC.

The CDR3: CASSAQTGRDTQYF. CDR3 DNA sequence: TGTGCCAGCAGCGCTCAGACAGGGCGAGATACGCAGTATTTT. The chain links TRBV7-6 to TRBJ2-3, with 7 bases matching TRBD1. The germline V gene has CDR1 SGHVS and CDR2 FNYEAQ. There are 14 residues in the CDR3. The ends lost 5 bases at V and 5 bases at J; junction bases unmatched: 7.

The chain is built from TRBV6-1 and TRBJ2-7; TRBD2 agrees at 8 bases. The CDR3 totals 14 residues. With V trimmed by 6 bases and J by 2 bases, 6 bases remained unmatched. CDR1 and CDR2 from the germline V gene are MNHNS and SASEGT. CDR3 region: CASRLAGTTYEQYF. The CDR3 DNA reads TGTGCCAGCAGGCTAGCGGGTACGACCTACGAGCAGTACTTC.

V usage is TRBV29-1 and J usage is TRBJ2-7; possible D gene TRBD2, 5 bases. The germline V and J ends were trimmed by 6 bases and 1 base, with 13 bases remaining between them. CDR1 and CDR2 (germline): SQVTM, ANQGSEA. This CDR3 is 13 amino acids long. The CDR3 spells CSVGSGPSYEQYF. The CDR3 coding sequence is TGCAGCGTGGGGAGCGGTCCATCCTACGAGCAGTACTTC.

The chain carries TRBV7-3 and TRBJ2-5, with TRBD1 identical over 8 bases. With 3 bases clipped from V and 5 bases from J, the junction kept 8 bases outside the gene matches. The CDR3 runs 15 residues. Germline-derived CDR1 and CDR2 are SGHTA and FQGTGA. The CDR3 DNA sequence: TGTGCCAGCAGCTTTACAGGGGGGATTGGGGAGACCCAGTACTTC. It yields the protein CASSFTGGIGETQYF.

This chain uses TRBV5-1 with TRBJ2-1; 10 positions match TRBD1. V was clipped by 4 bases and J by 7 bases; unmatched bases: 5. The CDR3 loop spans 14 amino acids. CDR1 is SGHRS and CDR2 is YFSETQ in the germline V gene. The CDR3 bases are TGCGCCAGCAGCGGGGGGACAGGGGAGAATGAGCAGTTCTTC. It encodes CASSGGTGENEQFF.

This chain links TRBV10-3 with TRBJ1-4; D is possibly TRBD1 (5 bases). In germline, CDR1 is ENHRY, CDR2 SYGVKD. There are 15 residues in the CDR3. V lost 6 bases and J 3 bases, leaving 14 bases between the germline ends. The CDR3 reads CAISDLGGANEKLFF. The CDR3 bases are TGTGCCATCAGCGACCTTGGGGGGGCTAATGAAAAACTGTTTTTT.

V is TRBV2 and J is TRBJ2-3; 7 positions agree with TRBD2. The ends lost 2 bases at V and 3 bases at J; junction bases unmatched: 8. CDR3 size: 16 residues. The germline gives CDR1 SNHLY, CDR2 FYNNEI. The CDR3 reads CASSERRAGVTDTQYF. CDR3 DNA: TGTGCCAGCAGTGAAAGGCGGGCGGGAGTGACAGATACGCAGTATTTT.

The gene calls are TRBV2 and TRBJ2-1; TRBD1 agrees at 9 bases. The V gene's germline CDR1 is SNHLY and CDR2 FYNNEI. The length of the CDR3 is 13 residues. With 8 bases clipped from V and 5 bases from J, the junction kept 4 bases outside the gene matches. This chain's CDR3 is CASAQGAHNEQFF. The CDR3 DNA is TGTGCCAGCGCACAGGGGGCCCACAATGAGCAGTTCTTC.

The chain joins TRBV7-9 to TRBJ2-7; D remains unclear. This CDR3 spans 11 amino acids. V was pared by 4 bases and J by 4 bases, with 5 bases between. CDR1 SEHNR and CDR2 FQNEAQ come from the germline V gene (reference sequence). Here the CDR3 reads CASSSFYEQYF. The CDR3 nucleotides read TGTGCCAGCAGCTCTTTTTACGAGCAGTACTTC.

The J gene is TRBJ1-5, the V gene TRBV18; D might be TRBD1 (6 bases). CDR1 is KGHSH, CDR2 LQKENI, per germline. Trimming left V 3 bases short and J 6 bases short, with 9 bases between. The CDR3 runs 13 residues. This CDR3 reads CASSPEGGQPQHF. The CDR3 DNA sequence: TGTGCCAGCTCACCGGAGGGGGGTCAGCCCCAGCATTTT.

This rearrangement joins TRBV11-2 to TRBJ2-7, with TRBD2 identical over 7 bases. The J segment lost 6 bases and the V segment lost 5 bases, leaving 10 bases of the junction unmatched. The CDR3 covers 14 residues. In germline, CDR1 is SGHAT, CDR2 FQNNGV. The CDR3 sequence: CASSPSGSLGEQYF. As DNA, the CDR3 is TGTGCCAGCAGCCCTAGCGGTTCTCTGGGCGAGCAGTACTTC.

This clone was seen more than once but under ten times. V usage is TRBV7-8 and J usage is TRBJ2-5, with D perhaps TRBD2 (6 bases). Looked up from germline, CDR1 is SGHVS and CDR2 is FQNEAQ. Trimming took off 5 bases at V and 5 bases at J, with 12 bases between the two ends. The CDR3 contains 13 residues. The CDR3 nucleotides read TGTGCCAGCAGCCCGACTAGTTGGGAGACCCAGTACTTC. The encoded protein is CASSPTSWETQYF.

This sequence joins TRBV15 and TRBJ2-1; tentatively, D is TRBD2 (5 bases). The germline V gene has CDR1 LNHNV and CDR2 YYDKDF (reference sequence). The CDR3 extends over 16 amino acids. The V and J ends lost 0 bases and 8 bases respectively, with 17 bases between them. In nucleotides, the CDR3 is TGTGCCACCAGCAGAGATGGGAGCCTCCGGCGGGATGAGCAGTTCTTC. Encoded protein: CATSRDGSLRRDEQFF.

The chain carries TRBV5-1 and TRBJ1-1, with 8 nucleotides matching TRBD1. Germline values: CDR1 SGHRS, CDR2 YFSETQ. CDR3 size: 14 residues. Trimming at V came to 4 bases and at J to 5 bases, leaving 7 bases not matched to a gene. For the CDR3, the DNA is TGCGCCAGCAGCGGGACAGGTTCTCTTACTGAAGCTTTCTTT. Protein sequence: CASSGTGSLTEAFF. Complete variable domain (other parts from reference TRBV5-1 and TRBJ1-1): KAGVTQTPRYLIKTRGQQVTLSCSPISGHRSVSWYQQTPGQGLQFLFEYFSETQRNKGNFPGRFSGRQFSNSRSEMNVSTLELGDSALYLCASSGTGSLTEAFFGQGTRLTVV.

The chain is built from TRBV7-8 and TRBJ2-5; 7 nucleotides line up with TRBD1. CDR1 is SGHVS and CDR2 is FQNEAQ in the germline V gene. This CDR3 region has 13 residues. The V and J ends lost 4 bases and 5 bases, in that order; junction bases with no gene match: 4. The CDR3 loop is CASSSTGPETQYF. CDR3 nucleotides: TGTGCCAGCAGCTCGACAGGGCCCGAGACCCAGTACTTC.

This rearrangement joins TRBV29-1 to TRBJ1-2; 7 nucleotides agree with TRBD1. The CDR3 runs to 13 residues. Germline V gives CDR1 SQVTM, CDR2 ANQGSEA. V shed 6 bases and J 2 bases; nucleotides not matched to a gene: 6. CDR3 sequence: CSVGQSANYGYTF. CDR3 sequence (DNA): TGCAGCGTGGGACAGTCGGCAAACTATGGCTACACCTTC.

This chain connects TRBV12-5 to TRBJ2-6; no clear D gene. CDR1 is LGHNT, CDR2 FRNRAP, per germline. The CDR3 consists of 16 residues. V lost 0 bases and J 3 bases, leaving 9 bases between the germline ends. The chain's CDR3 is CASGLVRGGGANVLTF. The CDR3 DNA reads TGTGCTAGTGGTTTGGTACGCGGCGGTGGGGCCAACGTCCTGACTTTC. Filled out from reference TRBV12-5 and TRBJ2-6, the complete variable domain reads DARVTQTPRHKVTEMGQEVTMRCQPILGHNTVFWYRQTMMQGLELLAYFRNRAPLDDSGMPKDRFSAEMPDATLATLKIQPSEPRDSAVYFCASGLVRGGGANVLTFGAGSRLTVL.

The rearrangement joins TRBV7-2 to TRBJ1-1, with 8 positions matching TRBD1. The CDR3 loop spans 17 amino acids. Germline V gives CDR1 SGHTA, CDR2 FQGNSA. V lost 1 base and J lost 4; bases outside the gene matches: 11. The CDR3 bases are TGTGCCAGCAGCTTAGTCGGGGGTGGACAGGGACCCACTGAAGCTTTCTTT. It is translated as CASSLVGGGQGPTEAFF.

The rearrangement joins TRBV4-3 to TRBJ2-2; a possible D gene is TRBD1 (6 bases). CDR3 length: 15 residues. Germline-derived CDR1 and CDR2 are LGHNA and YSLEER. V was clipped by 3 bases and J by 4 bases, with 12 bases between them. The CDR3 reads CASSHLHRATGELFF. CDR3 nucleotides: TGCGCCAGCAGCCACCTACACAGGGCCACCGGGGAGCTGTTTTTT.

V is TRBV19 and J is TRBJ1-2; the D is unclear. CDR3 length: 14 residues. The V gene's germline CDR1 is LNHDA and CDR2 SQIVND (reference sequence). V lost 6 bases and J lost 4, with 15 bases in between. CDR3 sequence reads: CASRISQITYGYTF. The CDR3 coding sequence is TGTGCCAGTAGAATCAGTCAAATCACCTATGGCTACACCTTC. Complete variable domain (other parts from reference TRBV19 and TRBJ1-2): DGGITQSPKYLFRKEGQNVTLSCEQNLNHDAMYWYRQDPGQGLRLIYYSQIVNDFQKGDIAEGYSVSREKKESFPLTVTSAQKNPTAFYLCASRISQITYGYTFGSGTRLTVV.

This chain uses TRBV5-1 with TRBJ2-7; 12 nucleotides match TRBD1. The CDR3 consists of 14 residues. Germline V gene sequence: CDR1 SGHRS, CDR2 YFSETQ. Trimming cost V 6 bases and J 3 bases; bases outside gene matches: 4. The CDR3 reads CASTGTGGLYEQYF. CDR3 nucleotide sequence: TGCGCCAGCACCGGGACAGGGGGCCTCTACGAGCAGTACTTC. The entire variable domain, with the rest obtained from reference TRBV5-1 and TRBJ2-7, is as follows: KAGVTQTPRYLIKTRGQQVTLSCSPISGHRSVSWYQQTPGQGLQFLFEYFSETQRNKGNFPGRFSGRQFSNSRSEMNVSTLELGDSALYLCASTGTGGLYEQYFGPGTRLTVT.